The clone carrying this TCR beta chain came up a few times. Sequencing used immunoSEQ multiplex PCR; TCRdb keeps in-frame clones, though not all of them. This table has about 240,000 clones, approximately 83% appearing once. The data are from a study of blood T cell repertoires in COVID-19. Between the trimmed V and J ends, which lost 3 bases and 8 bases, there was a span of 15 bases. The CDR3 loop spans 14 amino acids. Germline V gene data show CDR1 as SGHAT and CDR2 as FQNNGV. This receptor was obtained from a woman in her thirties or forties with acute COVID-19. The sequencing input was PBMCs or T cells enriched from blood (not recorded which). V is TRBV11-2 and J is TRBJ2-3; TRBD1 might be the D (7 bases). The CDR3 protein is CASSFPRRGPTQYF. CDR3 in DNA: TGTGCCAGCAGCTTCCCCCGGAGGGGGCCTACGCAGTATTTT.